This T cell receptor (beta chain) is from a study of T cell responses to AZD1222 COVID-19 vaccine. Profiling relied on immunoSEQ multiplex PCR, and the TCRdb table lists in-frame clones only, not all of them. Among approximately 85,000 clones listed, about 90% were seen once. The CDR3 loop spans 16 amino acids. The V segment lost 1 base and the J segment 4 bases; nucleotides outside the gene matches: 9. Germline CDR1 reads SGHVS; CDR2 reads FNYEAQ. The material was peripheral blood, obtained on day 0 of AZD1222 vaccination. J is TRBJ1-2 and V is TRBV7-6; 7 bases map to TRBD1. The TCR originated in an adult in good health. CDR3 in DNA: TGTGCCAGCAGCTTAGGAGGCATAGGGGGCCTCTATGGCTACACCTTC. Translated, it gives CASSLGGIGGLYGYTF.